These 20 T cell receptor beta chains were sequenced from one sample in a study of cytomegalovirus exposure and HLA in healthy donors. The PCR employed 60 Vbeta primers together with 13 Jbeta primers. Some clones are missing from TCRdb's copy, which holds only in-frame ones; the method was immunoSEQ multiplex PCR. Here the sample spans about 93,000 clones, about 82% being singletons. Input material: PBMCs. These receptors were taken from a young man in good health and CMV-seronegative.

J is TRBJ1-5 and V is TRBV6-4; no firm D call. The CDR3 runs 13 residues. Trimming stripped 0 bases from V and 11 bases from J, with 11 bases between. Germline loops: CDR1 MRHNA, CDR2 SNTAGT. The CDR3 protein is CASSDSSTGAQHF. The CDR3, as DNA: TGTGCCAGCAGTGACTCTAGCACGGGAGCCCAGCATTTT.

The V gene is TRBV28, the J gene TRBJ1-2; D is unclear. The CDR3 loop spans 13 amino acids. Trimming pared 6 bases from V and 2 bases from J, leaving 10 bases between. In germline, CDR1 is MDHEN, CDR2 SYDVKM. The CDR3 region has the DNA TGTGCCAGCAGGGGTGGGCAGAACTATGGCTACACCTTC. Amino acid sequence: CASRGGQNYGYTF.

The genes are TRBV6-1 and TRBJ1-1, with 9 bases aligning to TRBD1. The CDR3 spans 15 residues. V shed 1 base and J 6 bases; nucleotides not matched to a gene: 6. Germline V gives CDR1 MNHNS, CDR2 SASEGT. The CDR3 region has the DNA TGTGCCAGCAGTGAAGTGGGACAGGGAGGAGCTGAAGCTTTCTTT. This codes for CASSEVGQGGAEAFF.

The chain uses TRBV5-4 and TRBJ2-5; D is perhaps TRBD2 (5 bases). V was clipped by 4 bases and J by 5 bases, with 15 bases between them. Germline lookup yields CDR1 SGHNT and CDR2 YYREEE (reference sequence). The CDR3 runs to 14 residues. CDR3 residues: CASSQGIRGETQYF. The CDR3 DNA sequence: TGTGCCAGCAGCCAAGGGATTCGGGGTGAGACCCAGTACTTC.

This clone was recorded a few times. The chain has TRBV30 and TRBJ1-4; a possible D gene is TRBD1 (5 bases). The germline gives CDR1 GTSNPN, CDR2 SVGIG (reference sequence). The CDR3 has 13 amino acids. The V end lost 5 bases, the J end lost 3 bases, and 10 bases lay between the germline ends. The CDR3 spells CAWGSGSNEKLFF. The CDR3 DNA is TGTGCCTGGGGATCAGGGTCTAATGAAAAACTGTTTTTT.

The chain employs TRBV10-3 and TRBJ2-7, with 10 bases matching TRBD1. Germline trimming cut 8 bases from V and 6 bases from J; bases unmatched to any gene: 10. This CDR3 contains 14 residues. Germline V gene data show CDR1 as ENHRY and CDR2 as SYGVKD. In DNA form, the CDR3 reads TGTGCCATCCTACCGGGACAGGGGTTAGGCGAGCAGTACTTC. Protein sequence: CAILPGQGLGEQYF.

This clone was observed a handful of times. This sequence joins TRBV28 and TRBJ1-1; 8 bases are shared with TRBD1. The length of the CDR3 is 14 residues. Germline lookup yields CDR1 MDHEN and CDR2 SYDVKM. V shed 5 bases and J 5 bases; nucleotides not matched to a gene: 7. CDR3 region: CASSLPQGETEAFF. CDR3 nucleotide sequence: TGTGCCAGCAGTCTACCACAGGGGGAGACTGAAGCTTTCTTT. The variable domain in full, completed from reference TRBV28 and TRBJ1-1, reads DVKVTQSSRYLVKRTGEKVFLECVQDMDHENMFWYRQDPGLGLRLIYFSYDVKMKEKGDIPEGYSVSREKKERFSLILESASTNQTSMYLCASSLPQGETEAFFGQGTRLTVV.

The chain combines TRBV7-2 with TRBJ2-5; 14 bases fit TRBD2. Germline V gene lookup returns CDR1 SGHTA and CDR2 FQGNSA. Trimming took 3 bases from V and 1 from J; bases not matched to a gene: 1. This CDR3 is 16 amino acids long. The CDR3 DNA sequence: TGTGCCAGCAGCTTGGGACTAGCGGGAGCCCAAGAGACCCAGTACTTC. This translates into CASSLGLAGAQETQYF.

Regarding this clone: This sample includes further DNA sequences coding for the same CDR3. This rearrangement joins TRBV4-1 to TRBJ2-7; D is possibly TRBD2 (6 bases). The CDR3 has 13 amino acids. Trimming took 1 base from V and 3 from J, leaving 7 bases between them. Germline V gene lookup returns CDR1 MGHRA and CDR2 YSYEKL. The CDR3 bases are TGCGCCAGCAGCCAAGGGGAGGTCTACGAGCAGTACTTC. This translates into CASSQGEVYEQYF.

The chain employs TRBV6-6 and TRBJ1-2, with D unclear. The germline CDR1 and CDR2 sequences are MNHNY and SVGAGI (reference sequence). V was cut by 10 bases and J by 4 bases, with 13 bases left in between. This CDR3 contains 12 residues. CDR3 protein: CATDRLGYGYTF. CDR3 in DNA: TGTGCCACCGATCGACTGGGCTATGGCTACACCTTC.

The V call is TRBV19, the J call TRBJ2-3, with a weak D call TRBD2 (6 bases). The germline V and J ends were trimmed by 7 bases and 2 bases, with 13 bases remaining between them. The germline V gene has CDR1 LNHDA and CDR2 SQIVND (reference sequence). There are 14 residues in the CDR3. The CDR3 region is CASTLATHTDTQYF. For the CDR3, the DNA is TGTGCCAGTACTCTAGCGACCCACACAGATACGCAGTATTTT.

The J gene is TRBJ2-7, the V gene TRBV6-5; unclear D gene. With 0 bases removed from V and 2 bases from J, the gap between germline ends came to 5 bases. The length of the CDR3 is 13 residues. Germline CDR1 reads MNHEY; CDR2 reads SVGAGI. CDR3 nucleotides: TGTGCCAGCAGTTACTCAACAGCCTACGAGCAGTACTTC. Its translation: CASSYSTAYEQYF.

The CDR3 coding sequence is TGTGCCAGCAGAGACGGACAGGGGGCCCACGAGCAGTACTTC. This gives the protein CASRDGQGAHEQYF. This chain connects TRBV6-6 to TRBJ2-5; 11 nucleotides align to TRBD1. TRBJ2-7 explains the end of the DNA better; the J call may be wrong. Germline-derived CDR1 and CDR2 are MNHNY and SVGAGI (reference sequence). The CDR3 consists of 14 residues.

This clone was detected a few times. V gene TRBV30 combines with J gene TRBJ1-2; D is ambiguous. CDR1 and CDR2 from the germline V gene are GTSNPN and SVGIG (reference sequence). CDR3 length: 15 residues. Trimming pared 2 bases from V and 4 bases from J, leaving 17 bases between. Here the CDR3 reads CAWSPLAGSSYGYTF. CDR3 DNA sequence: TGTGCCTGGAGTCCCCTGGCGGGGTCTAGCTATGGCTACACCTTC.

The chain recombines TRBV27 with TRBJ2-1, with 7 bases matching TRBD2. The J segment lost 4 bases and the V segment lost 6 bases, leaving 3 bases of the junction unmatched. The CDR3 spans 13 residues. The germline V gene encodes CDR1 MNHEY and CDR2 SMNVEV (reference sequence). CDR3: CASSRGEYNEQFF. CDR3 nucleotide sequence: TGTGCCAGCAGCCGGGGGGAATACAATGAGCAGTTCTTC.

Only a few counts were recorded for this clone. The V gene is TRBV5-1, the J gene TRBJ2-7, with 8 bases aligning to TRBD2. The length of the CDR3 is 14 residues. CDR1 and CDR2 (germline): SGHRS, YFSETQ. Losses at the gene ends were 4 bases for V and 4 bases for J; bases not matched to a gene: 7. CDR3: CASSPGLADYEQYF. In DNA form, the CDR3 reads TGCGCCAGCAGCCCTGGACTAGCTGATTACGAGCAGTACTTC.

The chain has TRBV7-7 and TRBJ2-3; maybe TRBD1 (5 bases). Trimming shortened V by 1 base and J by 2 bases, and 7 bases separated the two germline ends. The CDR3 spans 14 residues. Germline V gene sequence: CDR1 SSHAT, CDR2 FNYEAQ (reference sequence). The CDR3 loop reads CASSLGGFTDTQYF. CDR3 DNA: TGTGCCAGCAGCTTAGGGGGCTTCACAGATACGCAGTATTTT.

The rearrangement links TRBV6-6 to TRBJ1-5; 7 bases agree with TRBD1. V was clipped by 2 bases and J by 6 bases; unmatched bases: 10. Germline V CDR1 and CDR2: MNHNY, SVGAGI (reference sequence). The CDR3 has 16 amino acids. The CDR3 DNA reads TGTGCCAGCAGTTACCCCGCAGGGGGTGCGGGTCAGCCCCAGCATTTT. Protein product: CASSYPAGGAGQPQHF.

This sequence joins TRBV12-2 and TRBJ1-5; TRBD1, the table's D call, lacks a check against the DNA. TRBV12-2 has pseudogene status. CDR3 size: 14 residues. The CDR3 region has the DNA TGTGCAAGTCGCAATGGACACAGCAATCAGCCCCAGCATTTT. This encodes CASRNGHSNQPQHF.

V usage is TRBV5-8 and J usage is TRBJ1-1; 8 bases line up with TRBD1. Germline values: CDR1 SGHTS, CDR2 YDEGEE. The CDR3 consists of 13 residues. V shed 1 base and J 7 bases; nucleotides not matched to a gene: 3. CDR3 loop: CASSLRTGNEAFF. The CDR3 DNA sequence: TGTGCCAGCAGCTTGAGGACAGGGAATGAAGCTTTCTTT.